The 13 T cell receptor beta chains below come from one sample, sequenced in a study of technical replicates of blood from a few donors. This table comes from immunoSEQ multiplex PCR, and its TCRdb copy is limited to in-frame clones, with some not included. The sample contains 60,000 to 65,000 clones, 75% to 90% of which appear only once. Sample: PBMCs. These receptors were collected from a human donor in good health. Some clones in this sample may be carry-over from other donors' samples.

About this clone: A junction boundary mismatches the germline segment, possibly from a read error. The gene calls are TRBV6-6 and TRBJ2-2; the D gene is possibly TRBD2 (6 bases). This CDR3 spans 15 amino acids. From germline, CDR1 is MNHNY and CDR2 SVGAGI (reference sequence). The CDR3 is CASSDRLETTGDLFF. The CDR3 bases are TGTGCCAGCAGTGATAGACTAGAAACTACCGGGGATCTGTTTTTT.

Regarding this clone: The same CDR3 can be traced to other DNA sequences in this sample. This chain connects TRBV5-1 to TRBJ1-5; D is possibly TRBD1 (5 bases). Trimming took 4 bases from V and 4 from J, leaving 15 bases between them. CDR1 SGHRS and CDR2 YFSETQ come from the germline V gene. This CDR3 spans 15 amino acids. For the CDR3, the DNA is TGCGCCAGCAGCGCGTCGACAGATCCTAATCAGCCCCAGCATTTT. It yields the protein CASSASTDPNQPQHF.

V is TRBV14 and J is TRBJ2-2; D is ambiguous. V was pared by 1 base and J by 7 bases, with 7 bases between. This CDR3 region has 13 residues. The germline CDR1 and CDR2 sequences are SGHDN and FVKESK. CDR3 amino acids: CASSQVVGGELFF. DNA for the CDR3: TGTGCCAGCAGCCAAGTGGTCGGCGGGGAGCTGTTTTTT.

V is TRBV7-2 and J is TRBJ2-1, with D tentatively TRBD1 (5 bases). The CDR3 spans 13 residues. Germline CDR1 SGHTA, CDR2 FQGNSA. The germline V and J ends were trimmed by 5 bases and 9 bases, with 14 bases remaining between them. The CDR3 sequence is CASSGARGGEQFF. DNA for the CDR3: TGTGCCAGCAGCGGGGCTAGGGGCGGTGAGCAGTTCTTC.

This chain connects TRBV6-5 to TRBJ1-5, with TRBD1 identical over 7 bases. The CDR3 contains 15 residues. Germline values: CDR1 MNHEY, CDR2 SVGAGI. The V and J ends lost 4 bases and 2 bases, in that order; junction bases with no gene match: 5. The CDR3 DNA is TGTGCCAGCAGTTCGACAGGGAGAGGCAATCAGCCCCAGCATTTT. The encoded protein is CASSSTGRGNQPQHF.

The CDR3, as DNA: TGTGCCAGCAGCCTGTCCTACAATGAGCAGTTCTTC. Translated, it gives CASSLSYNEQFF. The gene calls are TRBV9 and TRBJ2-1; D gene unclear. The CDR3 length is 12 residues. Trimming removed 4 bases at V and 1 base at J, with 3 bases between. The germline V gene has CDR1 SGDLS and CDR2 YYNGEE.

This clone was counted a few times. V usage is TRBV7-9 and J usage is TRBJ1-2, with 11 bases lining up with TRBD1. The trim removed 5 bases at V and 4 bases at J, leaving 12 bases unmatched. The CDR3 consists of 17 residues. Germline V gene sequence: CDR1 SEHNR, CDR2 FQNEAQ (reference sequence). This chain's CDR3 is CASSISGTGGRGYGYTF. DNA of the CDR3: TGTGCCAGCAGCATCTCCGGGACAGGGGGGAGAGGCTATGGCTACACCTTC.

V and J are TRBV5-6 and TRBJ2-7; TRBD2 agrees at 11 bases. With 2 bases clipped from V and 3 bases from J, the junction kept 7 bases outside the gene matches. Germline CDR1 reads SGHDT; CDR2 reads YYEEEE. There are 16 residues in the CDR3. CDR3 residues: CASSFSLAGGVYEQYF. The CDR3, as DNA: TGTGCCAGCAGCTTTTCGCTAGCGGGAGGTGTCTACGAGCAGTACTTC.

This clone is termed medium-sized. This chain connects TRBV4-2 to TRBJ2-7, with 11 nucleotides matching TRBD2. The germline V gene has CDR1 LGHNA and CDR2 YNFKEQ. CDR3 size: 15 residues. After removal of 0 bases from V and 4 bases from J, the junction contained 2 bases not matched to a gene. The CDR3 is CASSQDTSGSYEQYF. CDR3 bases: TGTGCCAGCAGCCAAGATACTAGCGGGAGTTACGAGCAGTACTTC.

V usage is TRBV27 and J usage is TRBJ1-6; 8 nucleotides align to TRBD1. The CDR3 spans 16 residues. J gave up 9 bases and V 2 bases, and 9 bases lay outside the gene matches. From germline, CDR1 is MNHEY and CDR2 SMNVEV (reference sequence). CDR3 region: CASSLSPTGGGSPLHF. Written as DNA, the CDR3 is TGTGCCAGCAGTTTAAGCCCAACAGGGGGAGGTTCACCCCTCCACTTT.

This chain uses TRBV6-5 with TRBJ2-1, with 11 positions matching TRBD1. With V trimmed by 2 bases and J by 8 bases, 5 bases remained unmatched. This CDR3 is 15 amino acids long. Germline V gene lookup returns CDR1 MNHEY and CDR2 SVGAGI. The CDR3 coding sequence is TGTGCCAGCAGTTACCAGGACAGGGGGCTTTATGAGCAGTTCTTC. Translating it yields CASSYQDRGLYEQFF.

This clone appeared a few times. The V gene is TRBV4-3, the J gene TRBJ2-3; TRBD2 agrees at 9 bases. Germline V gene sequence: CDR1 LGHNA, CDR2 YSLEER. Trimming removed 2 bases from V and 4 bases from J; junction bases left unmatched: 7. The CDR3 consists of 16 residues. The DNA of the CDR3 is TGCGCCAGCAGCCAAAGTTTTAGCGGGGGTCCAGATACGCAGTATTTT. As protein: CASSQSFSGGPDTQYF.

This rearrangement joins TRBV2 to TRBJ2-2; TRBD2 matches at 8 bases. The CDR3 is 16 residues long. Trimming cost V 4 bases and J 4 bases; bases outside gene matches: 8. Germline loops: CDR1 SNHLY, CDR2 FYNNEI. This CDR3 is CASSAGLGGGTGELFF. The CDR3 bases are TGTGCCAGCAGTGCGGGACTAGGGGGGGGCACCGGGGAGCTGTTTTTT.